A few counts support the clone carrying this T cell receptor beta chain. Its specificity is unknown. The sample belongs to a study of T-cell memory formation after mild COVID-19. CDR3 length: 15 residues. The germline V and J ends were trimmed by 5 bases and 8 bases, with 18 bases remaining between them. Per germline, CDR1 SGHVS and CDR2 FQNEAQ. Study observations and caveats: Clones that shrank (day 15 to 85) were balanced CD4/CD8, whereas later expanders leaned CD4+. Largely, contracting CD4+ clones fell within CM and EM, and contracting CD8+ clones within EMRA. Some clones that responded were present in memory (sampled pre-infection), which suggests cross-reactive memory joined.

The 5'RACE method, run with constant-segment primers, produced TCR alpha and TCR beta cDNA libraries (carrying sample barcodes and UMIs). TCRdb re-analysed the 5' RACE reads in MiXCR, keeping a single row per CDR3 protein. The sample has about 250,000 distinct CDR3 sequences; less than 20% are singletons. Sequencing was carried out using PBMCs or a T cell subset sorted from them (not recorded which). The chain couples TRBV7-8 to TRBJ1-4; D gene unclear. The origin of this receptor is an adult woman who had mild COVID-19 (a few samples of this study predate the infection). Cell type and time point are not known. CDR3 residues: CASSPTILPGEKLFF. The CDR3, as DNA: TGTGCCAGCAGCCCCACGATTTTGCCCGGGGAAAAACTGTTTTTT.